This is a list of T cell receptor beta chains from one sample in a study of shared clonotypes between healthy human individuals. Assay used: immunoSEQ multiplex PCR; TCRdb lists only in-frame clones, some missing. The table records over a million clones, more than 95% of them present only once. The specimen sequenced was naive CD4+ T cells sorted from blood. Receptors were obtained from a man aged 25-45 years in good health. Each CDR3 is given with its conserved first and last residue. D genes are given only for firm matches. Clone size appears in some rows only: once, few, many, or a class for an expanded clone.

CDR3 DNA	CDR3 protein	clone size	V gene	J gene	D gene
TGTGCCAGCAGCCCTGGACAGGGTGCTAACTATGGCTACACCTTC	CASSPGQGANYGYTF	NA	TRBV7-9	TRBJ1-2	TRBD1
TGTGCCAGCAGCAAATTCCAGGGGGGCACCTACAATGAGCAGTTCTTC	CASSKFQGGTYNEQFF	NA	TRBV5-8	TRBJ2-1	NA
TGCGCCAGCAGTCAAGGGGTCGTCTACAATGAGCAGTTCTTC	CASSQGVVYNEQFF	NA	TRBV5-1	TRBJ2-1	NA
TGTGCCAGCTCACCAACCACAGGGTTGAACACTGAAGCTTTCTTT	CASSPTTGLNTEAFF	NA	TRBV18	TRBJ1-1	NA
TGTGCCAGCAGCAAAGACAAGCGGACCTCCTACGAGCAGTACTTC	CASSKDKRTSYEQYF	NA	TRBV21-1	TRBJ2-7	NA
TGTGCCAGCAGACCGGGGAACACAGATACGCAGTATTTT	CASRPGNTDTQYF	NA	TRBV5-4	TRBJ2-3	NA
TGCGCCAGCAGCTTTATATCCCAAAATACGCAGTATTTT	CASSFISQNTQYF	NA	TRBV5-1	TRBJ2-3	NA
TGTGCCAGCTCACCGACTAGCCAAGAGACCCAGTACTTC	CASSPTSQETQYF	NA	TRBV18	TRBJ2-5	NA
TGTGCCAGCAGCTTAACGGACAGGGGGAGGAATGGCTACACCTTC	CASSLTDRGRNGYTF	NA	TRBV7-9	TRBJ1-2	TRBD1
TGTGCCAGCAGCTTTTTAGCGGGAGGACTTGGGGCCAACGTCCTGACTTTC	CASSFLAGGLGANVLTF	once	TRBV13	TRBJ2-6	TRBD2
TGTGCCAGCAGCTTAGAAGGACAGGGGACAGGGTGGGAGCAGTACTTC	CASSLEGQGTGWEQYF	once	TRBV7-9	TRBJ2-7	TRBD1
TGTGCCAGCAGCCCCTATTCTAGCCCTCTAAGCACAGATACGCAGTATTTT	CASSPYSSPLSTDTQYF	NA	TRBV7-8	TRBJ2-3	NA
TGCAGCGTCGGGACTGTTCTCACAGATACGCAGTATTTT	CSVGTVLTDTQYF	NA	TRBV29-1	TRBJ2-3	NA
TGTGCCAGCAGTGGGCAGGGGGCGCGCACAGATACGCAGTATTTT	CASSGQGARTDTQYF	NA	TRBV2	TRBJ2-3	TRBD1
TGCGCCAGCTCACCGGGACTAGCGGGAGGGTCCACAGATACGCAGTATTTT	CASSPGLAGGSTDTQYF	NA	TRBV5-1	TRBJ2-3	TRBD2
TGTGCCAGCTCTCCAGTGTGGGAGACCCAGTACTTC	CASSPVWETQYF	NA	TRBV28	TRBJ2-5	NA
TGTGCCAGTCAGTTAGGAGGAGTGGGCACCGGGGAGCTGTTTTTT	CASQLGGVGTGELFF	NA	TRBV13	TRBJ2-2	NA
TGTGCCAGCAGTTACGCCAGACAGGCTAACACCGGGGAGCTGTTTTTT	CASSYARQANTGELFF	NA	TRBV6-5	TRBJ2-2	NA
TGTGCCAGCACCCGTCGAGGGACTAGCGGGAGGGTGAACACCGGGGAGCTGTTTTTT	CASTRRGTSGRVNTGELFF	NA	TRBV11-2	TRBJ2-2	TRBD2
TGTGCCAGCAGCCAAGAATGGGCGGCTAGCGCTTACGAGCAGTACTTC	CASSQEWAASAYEQYF	NA	TRBV4-2	TRBJ2-7	NA
TGTGCCAGCGGAAGACCGGGCTCCTACGAGCAGTACTTC	CASGRPGSYEQYF	NA	TRBV7-2	TRBJ2-7	NA
TGTGCCAGCAGCGACCGGGGCACGGGGCAAGAGACCCAGTACTTC	CASSDRGTGQETQYF	NA	TRBV7-3	TRBJ2-5	NA
TGTGCCAGCTCACCACCGATGACAGGGCTTTACTACGAGCAGTACTTC	CASSPPMTGLYYEQYF	NA	TRBV18	TRBJ2-7	TRBD1
TGTGCCTGGAGGATCCAGACGGGATGGACTGAAGCTTTCTTT	CAWRIQTGWTEAFF	NA	TRBV30	TRBJ1-1	NA
TGTGCCAGCAGCCAGGGCATTAACTATGGCTACACCTTC	CASSQGINYGYTF	NA	TRBV7-9	TRBJ1-2	NA
TGTGCCTGGAGAGCTAACGTCCTGACTTTC	CAWRANVLTF	once	TRBV30	TRBJ2-6	NA
TGTGCCAGCAGCCTTGAACGGGGACTAGCGGGAATAAGTGAGCAGTTCTTC	CASSLERGLAGISEQFF	once	TRBV11-3	TRBJ2-1	TRBD2
TGTGCCAGCAGCTTAAGTTTAACAGGGGTCTCTGGAAACACCATATATTTT	CASSLSLTGVSGNTIYF	once	TRBV7-2	TRBJ1-3	TRBD1
TGTGCCAGCAGCCCCCGTAGGGGACTAGCGGCCTACGAGCAGTACTTC	CASSPRRGLAAYEQYF	once	TRBV6-6	TRBJ2-7	TRBD2
TGCGCCAGCAGCGGCAGGACAGGGATGGGCGAGCAGTACTTC	CASSGRTGMGEQYF	NA	TRBV5-1	TRBJ2-7	TRBD1
TGCGCCAGCAGCTTGGCCGTGGTAGCGACCCACAATGAGCAGTTCTTC	CASSLAVVATHNEQFF	NA	TRBV5-1	TRBJ2-1	NA
TGTGCCAGCAGCCCCGGTACCGGGAGGCCCAATGAGCAGTTCTTC	CASSPGTGRPNEQFF	once	TRBV5-6	TRBJ2-1	TRBD2
TGCAGCGTTGAAGTCCGGGGGAACACTGAAGCTTTCTTT	CSVEVRGNTEAFF	NA	TRBV29-1	TRBJ1-1	NA
TGTGCCAGCAGTGCCACGACTAGTAACGAGCAGTTCTTC	CASSATTSNEQFF	NA	TRBV2	TRBJ2-1	NA
TGTGCCACCATCCCGTCAGCCACAGATACGCAGTATTTT	CATIPSATDTQYF	NA	TRBV6-5	TRBJ2-3	NA
TGCGCCAGCAGCTTGGATGCAGGGACTAGCACAGATACGCAGTATTTT	CASSLDAGTSTDTQYF	NA	TRBV5-1	TRBJ2-3	NA
TGTGCCAGCAGCTTATTGGGACAGGGCTACGAGCAGTACTTC	CASSLLGQGYEQYF	NA	TRBV7-8	TRBJ2-7	TRBD1
TGTGCCAGGACCGATTTCTCTAATGGCTACACCTTC	CARTDFSNGYTF	NA	TRBV28	TRBJ1-2	NA
TGTGCCACCTTGGAACAGGCAAAAGCGGGCACCGGGGAGCTGTTTTTT	CATLEQAKAGTGELFF	NA	TRBV6-6	TRBJ2-2	NA
TGTGCCAGCAGCGTCGCAACCGGACAGGCTTCAACCGGGGAGCTGTTTTTT	CASSVATGQASTGELFF	NA	TRBV9	TRBJ2-2	TRBD1
TGTGCCAGCAGCTTAAAGGGACAGGGCACAGATACGCAGTATTTT	CASSLKGQGTDTQYF	NA	TRBV7-9	TRBJ2-3	TRBD1
TGTGCCAGCAGTGAATTTACCAGGAACACCGGGGAGCTGTTTTTT	CASSEFTRNTGELFF	NA	TRBV6-1	TRBJ2-2	NA
TGTGCCAGCAGTTTACACCGGGGGCAAGGCAATCAGCCCCAGCATTTT	CASSLHRGQGNQPQHF	NA	TRBV28	TRBJ1-5	NA
TGTGCCAGAAGCTTGGCTCCTCGAACAGGGAACACTGAAGCTTTCTTT	CARSLAPRTGNTEAFF	NA	TRBV5-3	TRBJ1-1	NA
TGTGCCTGGAGGGCGCCGGTCCTTAGGGAGGGACCTTGGAACAATGAGCAGTTCTTC	CAWRAPVLREGPWNNEQFF	NA	TRBV30	TRBJ2-1	TRBD2
TGTGCCAGCAGCTTGGGTGGGGGCTATGGCTACACCTTC	CASSLGGGYGYTF	NA	TRBV7-9	TRBJ1-2	NA
TGTGCCAGCAGACCCCGTACGCCGGCAACTAATGAAAAACTGTTTTTT	CASRPRTPATNEKLFF	NA	TRBV27	TRBJ1-4	NA
TGTGCCAGCAGTTTAGGGGGGACAGTCCAAGAGACCCAGTACTTC	CASSLGGTVQETQYF	NA	TRBV28	TRBJ2-5	NA
TGTGCCAGCAGCTTAGATCCAGGGTACGAGCAGTACTTC	CASSLDPGYEQYF	NA	TRBV11-2	TRBJ2-7	NA